A selection of T cell receptor beta chains follows, all from one sample in a study of glioma-infiltrating T cells. TCRdb independently ran MiXCR on the multiplex PCR reads; one entry per CDR3 protein. The sample yields some 180,000 distinct CDR3 sequences, roughly 32% seen once. Sequenced material: glioma tissue, nonneoplastic brain tissue, or PBMCs (not recorded which). These receptors were collected from a human donor with low-grade glioma or glioblastoma, undergoing nonglioma brain surgery, or in good health (not recorded which). CDR3s include the opening cysteine and the closing phenylalanine or tryptophan. Each record gives: clone size, CDR3 length, D gene, J gene, V gene, CDR3 protein, CDR3 DNA. The D gene is left open where the match is weak. Size is omitted from some rows. Given values are once, few, many or a class for expanded clones.

many,18,.,TRBJ2-2,TRBV28,CASSLRLLGGVGSGELFF,TGTGCCAGCAGTTTAAGATTATTGGGAGGAGTGGGCAGCGGGGAGCTGTTTTTT
.,15,.,TRBJ1-2,TRBV3-1,CASSQDLTGRYGFTF,TGTGCCAGCAGCCAAGATTTAACCGGACGTTATGGCTTTACCTTC
.,13,TRBD1,TRBJ1-5,TRBV29-1,CSVRTGTNQPQHF,TGCAGCGTGCGGACAGGGACCAATCAGCCCCAGCATTTT
many,13,.,TRBJ2-5,TRBV7-9,CATNVGGQETQYF,TGTGCCACGAACGTTGGGGGCCAAGAGACCCAGTACTTC
many,17,.,TRBJ2-7,TRBV6-2/TRBV6-3,CASSYSLVGGVTYEQYF,TGTGCCAGCAGTTACTCTCTCGTTGGCGGGGTAACCTACGAGCAGTACTTC
few,13,.,TRBJ1-4,TRBV5-6,CASSFGDNEKLFF,TGTGCCAGCAGCTTCGGGGATAATGAAAAACTGTTTTTT
many,13,.,TRBJ1-1,TRBV2,CASKTVVDTEAFF,TGTGCCAGCAAGACAGTGGTGGACACTGAAGCTTTCTTT
many,16,.,TRBJ1-3,TRBV18,CASSPRGDNSGNTIYF,TGTGCCAGCTCACCACGGGGGGACAACTCTGGAAACACCATATATTTT
many,11,TRBD2,TRBJ2-5,TRBV20-1,CSALAGETQYF,TGCAGTGCCCTAGCGGGAGAGACCCAGTACTTC
many,18,.,TRBJ1-2,TRBV7-2,CASSLAVAGYSSNYGYTF,TGTGCCAGCAGCTTAGCAGTGGCAGGGTATTCGTCTAACTATGGCTACACCTTC
many,12,.,TRBJ2-3,TRBV13,CASSQQPDTQYF,TGTGCCAGCAGTCAGCAGCCAGATACGCAGTATTTT
.,13,.,TRBJ2-1,TRBV5-6,CASSLVGNNEQFF,TGTGCCAGCAGCTTGGTTGGGAACAATGAGCAGTTCTTC
many,14,TRBD2,TRBJ2-7,TRBV7-2,CASSSLAGGAEQYF,TGTGCCAGCAGCTCCCTAGCGGGAGGTGCCGAGCAGTACTTC
.,18,TRBD2,TRBJ2-7,TRBV5-1,CASSPTGTSGTQPHEQYF,TGCGCCAGCAGCCCCACAGGGACTAGCGGTACCCAGCCGCACGAGCAGTACTTC